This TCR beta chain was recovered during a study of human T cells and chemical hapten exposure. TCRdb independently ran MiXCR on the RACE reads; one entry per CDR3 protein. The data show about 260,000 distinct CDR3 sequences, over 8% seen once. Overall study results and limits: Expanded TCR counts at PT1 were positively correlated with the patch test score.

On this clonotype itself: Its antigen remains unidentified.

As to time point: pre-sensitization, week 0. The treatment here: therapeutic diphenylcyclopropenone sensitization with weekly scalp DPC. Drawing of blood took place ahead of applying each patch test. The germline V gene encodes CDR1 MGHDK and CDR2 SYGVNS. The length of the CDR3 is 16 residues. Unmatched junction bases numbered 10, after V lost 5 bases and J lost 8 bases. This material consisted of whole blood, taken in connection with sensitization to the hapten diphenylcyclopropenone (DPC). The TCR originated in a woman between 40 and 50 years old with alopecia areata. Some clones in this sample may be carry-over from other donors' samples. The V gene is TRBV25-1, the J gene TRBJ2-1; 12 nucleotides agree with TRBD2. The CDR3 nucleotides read TGTGCCAGCAGTTCGTCGACTAGCGGGAGCTATCATGAGCAGTTCTTC. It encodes CASSSSTSGSYHEQFF. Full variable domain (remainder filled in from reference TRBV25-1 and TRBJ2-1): EADIYQTPRYLVIGTGKKITLECSQTMGHDKMYWYQQDPGMELHLIHYSYGVNSTEKGDLSSESTVSRIRTEHFPLTLESARPSHTSQYLCASSSSTSGSYHEQFFGPGTRLTVL.